Listed here are 29 T cell receptor beta chains from one sample, sequenced in a study of cytomegalovirus exposure and HLA in healthy donors. PCR amplification relied on 60 Vbeta primers (plus 13 Jbeta primers). Sequenced by immunoSEQ multiplex PCR; TCRdb stores in-frame clones only, minus some. The data hold some 220,000 clones, with roughly 84% observed a single time. The specimen was PBMCs. These receptors originate from a girl aged 2 to 9 in good health and CMV-seronegative.

The chain uses TRBV5-1 and TRBJ2-7, with 14 positions matching TRBD2. The CDR3 runs 18 residues. V lost 4 bases, J lost 2 bases, and 11 bases stayed unmatched. Germline V gives CDR1 SGHRS, CDR2 YFSETQ. CDR3 sequence reads: CASSLGGLAGGRTYEQYF. The CDR3 DNA sequence: TGCGCCAGCAGCCTGGGCGGACTAGCGGGAGGCCGAACCTACGAGCAGTACTTC.

The chain employs TRBV6-5 and TRBJ1-1, with 7 bases fitting TRBD1. Trimming cost V 5 bases and J 0 bases; bases outside gene matches: 6. The CDR3 is 15 amino acids. Germline V gene sequence: CDR1 MNHEY, CDR2 SVGAGI. The CDR3 protein is CASSRSGQMNTEAFF. The CDR3 DNA reads as TGTGCCAGCAGTCGATCGGGACAGATGAACACTGAAGCTTTCTTT.

This clone was recorded a few times. The chain combines TRBV5-6 with TRBJ1-3; 7 nucleotides agree with TRBD1. Germline trimming cut 5 bases from V and 1 base from J; bases unmatched to any gene: 3. The V gene's germline CDR1 is SGHDT and CDR2 YYEEEE. This CDR3 region has 14 residues. In nucleotides, the CDR3 is TGTGCCAGCAGGGCAGGGGGTTCTGGAAACACCATATATTTT. Translated: CASRAGGSGNTIYF.

There are a few counts of this clone. CDR3 region: CASSLDRLYYGYTF. The DNA for the CDR3 is TGTGCCAGCAGCTTAGACAGGTTGTACTATGGCTACACCTTC. This chain joins TRBV5-4 and TRBJ1-2; D perhaps matches TRBD1 (6 bases). Germline CDR1 is SGHNT and CDR2 is YYREEE (reference sequence). V was shortened by 2 bases and J by 3 bases, with 11 bases between the two germline ends. The CDR3 spans 14 residues.

This chain joins TRBV5-4 and TRBJ1-4; 8 bases are a match to TRBD1. Trimming removed 4 bases from V and 8 bases from J; junction bases left unmatched: 10. The V gene's germline CDR1 is SGHNT and CDR2 YYREEE (reference sequence). The CDR3 consists of 15 residues. The CDR3 nucleotides are TGTGCCAGCAGCCCTTGGACAGGGAGACGAGAAAAACTGTTTTTT. This sequence encodes CASSPWTGRREKLFF.

The V and J genes are TRBV4-2 and TRBJ2-1, with 8 positions matching TRBD2. The germline gives CDR1 LGHNA, CDR2 YNFKEQ. CDR3 length equals 17 residues. Losses at the gene ends were 1 base for V and 0 bases for J; bases not matched to a gene: 5. The DNA of the CDR3 is TGTGCCAGCAGCCAAGTTTCACTAGCGGCCTCCTACAATGAGCAGTTCTTC. Translating gives CASSQVSLAASYNEQFF.

The chain has TRBV6-1 and TRBJ1-5; D is perhaps TRBD1 (5 bases). The V and J ends lost 5 bases and 0 bases respectively, with 11 bases between them. The CDR3 is 15 amino acids. Germline CDR1 MNHNS, CDR2 SASEGT. CDR3 residues: CASSTQENSNQPQHF. CDR3 nucleotide sequence: TGTGCCAGCAGTACACAGGAAAATAGCAATCAGCCCCAGCATTTT.

V gene TRBV10-3 combines with J gene TRBJ1-1, with D possibly TRBD1 on 5 matching bases. This CDR3 spans 16 amino acids. V shed 1 base and J shed 1 base, with 13 bases lying between them. The germline gives CDR1 ENHRY, CDR2 SYGVKD. The CDR3 sequence is CAISEYRSEANTEAFF. The CDR3 DNA reads TGTGCCATCAGTGAGTACAGGTCTGAGGCGAACACTGAAGCTTTCTTT.

J is TRBJ2-6 and V is TRBV13, with 9 nucleotides matching TRBD1. V trimming: 5 bases; J trimming: 0 bases; junction bases outside the gene matches: 5. This CDR3 region has 17 residues. Per the germline V gene, CDR1 is PRHDT and CDR2 is FYEKMQ (reference sequence). The CDR3 region has the DNA TGTGCCAGCAGCAACCGGGACAGGGCCTCTGGGGCCAACGTCCTGACTTTC. This codes for CASSNRDRASGANVLTF.

V usage is TRBV6-4 and J usage is TRBJ1-1; 9 nucleotides agree with TRBD1. The ends lost 3 bases at V and 9 bases at J; junction bases unmatched: 8. The length of the CDR3 is 14 residues. Germline CDR1 MRHNA, CDR2 SNTAGT. The CDR3 protein is CASSEGQGGRKAFF. The CDR3 nucleotides are TGTGCCAGCAGTGAGGGACAGGGAGGGAGGAAAGCTTTCTTT.

This rearrangement joins TRBV5-1 to TRBJ1-4; 9 nucleotides line up with TRBD1. V was pared by 5 bases and J by 5 bases, with 4 bases of the junction left unmatched. The CDR3 extends over 14 amino acids. CDR1 SGHRS and CDR2 YFSETQ come from the germline V gene. DNA for the CDR3: TGCGCCAGCAGGGACGGACAGGGGAATGAAAAACTGTTTTTT. Its translation: CASRDGQGNEKLFF.

The V gene is TRBV5-1, the J gene TRBJ2-3, with D possibly being TRBD2 (5 bases). Germline loops: CDR1 SGHRS, CDR2 YFSETQ. The CDR3 extends over 13 amino acids. V lost 3 bases, J lost 4 bases, and 9 bases lay in between. DNA of the CDR3: TGCGCCAGCAGCTCGGAGGTCGCAGATACGCAGTATTTT. Translated: CASSSEVADTQYF.

The CDR3 nucleotides are TGCAGCGTTGAAAACGGCTACGAGCAGTACTTC. This encodes CSVENGYEQYF. The V and J genes are TRBV29-1 and TRBJ2-7; D uncertain. The ends were cut back, 2 bases at V and 3 bases at J, with 5 bases in the middle. The CDR3 runs 11 residues. Germline V gene sequence: CDR1 SQVTM, CDR2 ANQGSEA.

Here the CDR3 reads CASRGGGDGYTF. CDR3 DNA: TGTGCCAGCAGAGGGGGCGGGGATGGCTACACCTTC. This rearrangement joins TRBV6-6 to TRBJ1-2; TRBD1 matches 7 bases. Trimming at V came to 6 bases and at J to 6 bases, leaving 4 bases not matched to a gene. Germline V gives CDR1 MNHNY, CDR2 SVGAGI (reference sequence). The CDR3 is 12 amino acids.

As DNA, the CDR3 is TGCGCCAGCAGTCCTCCGGGACTAGCTCAAGAGACCCAGTACTTC. It yields the protein CASSPPGLAQETQYF. This chain uses TRBV4-1 with TRBJ2-5, with 9 bases that match TRBD2. With V trimmed by 6 bases and J by 2 bases, 7 bases remained unmatched. Germline assignment: CDR1 MGHRA and CDR2 YSYEKL. The CDR3 is made up of 15 amino acids.

This clone is a singleton in its sample. This chain connects TRBV11-2 to TRBJ1-2, with D perhaps matching TRBD1 (5 bases). Germline CDR1 reads SGHAT; CDR2 reads FQNNGV. The CDR3 has 14 amino acids. Trimming removed 3 bases from V and 8 bases from J, with 16 bases in between. The CDR3 sequence is CASSLPMEGRGYTF. The CDR3 nucleotides are TGTGCCAGCAGCTTGCCGATGGAGGGGAGAGGCTACACCTTC.

The V call is TRBV5-1, the J call TRBJ2-6, with TRBD1 matching over 7 bases. The CDR3 runs 18 residues. Germline CDR1 is SGHRS and CDR2 is YFSETQ. After removal of 0 bases from V and 0 bases from J, the junction contained 6 bases not matched to a gene. The CDR3 region is CASSLAGTAVSGANVLTF. The DNA for the CDR3 is TGCGCCAGCAGCTTGGCAGGGACAGCAGTCTCTGGGGCCAACGTCCTGACTTTC.

The chain links TRBV6-5 to TRBJ2-7, with 9 positions matching TRBD1. V shed 2 bases and J 2 bases; nucleotides not matched to a gene: 1. CDR1 MNHEY and CDR2 SVGAGI come from the germline V gene. This CDR3 spans 14 amino acids. The CDR3 sequence: CASSYRQGAYEQYF. CDR3 coding DNA: TGTGCCAGCAGTTACCGACAGGGGGCCTACGAGCAGTACTTC.

The rearrangement uses TRBV5-4 and TRBJ1-2; no firm D call. Between the trimmed V and J ends, which lost 0 bases and 4 bases, there was a span of 10 bases. The CDR3 is 14 amino acids. Germline values: CDR1 SGHNT, CDR2 YYREEE (reference sequence). CDR3 sequence: CASSLEEVVYGYTF. For the CDR3, the DNA is TGTGCCAGCAGCTTGGAAGAGGTCGTCTATGGCTACACCTTC.

Note on this clone: Different DNA sequences within this sample yield the same CDR3. The chain is built from TRBV5-4 and TRBJ2-3; 10 bases are shared with TRBD2. CDR3 length: 15 amino acids. The V gene's germline CDR1 is SGHNT and CDR2 YYREEE (reference sequence). V lost 1 base, J lost 2 bases, and 1 base stayed unmatched. The chain's CDR3 is CASSLSGGATDTQYF. The CDR3 region has the DNA TGTGCCAGCAGCTTGAGCGGGGGGGCCACAGATACGCAGTATTTT.

This clone was seen a single time. The V call is TRBV11-2, the J call TRBJ1-2, with TRBD1 identical over 9 bases. CDR3 length: 15 amino acids. V dropped 2 bases and J dropped 4; count of bases not matched to a gene: 5. Germline CDR1 SGHAT, CDR2 FQNNGV. CDR3: CASSLYGTGLYGYTF. Here the CDR3 DNA reads TGTGCCAGCAGCTTATATGGGACAGGGCTCTATGGCTACACCTTC.

This clone was recorded a few times. This chain uses TRBV5-1 with TRBJ2-2; 8 nucleotides agree with TRBD1. CDR3 size: 16 residues. Germline V lookup: CDR1 SGHRS, CDR2 YFSETQ. V shed 3 bases and J 4 bases; nucleotides not matched to a gene: 8. The CDR3 nucleotides read TGCGCCAGCAGCTGGGCCGACAGGGGAAGCACCGGGGAGCTGTTTTTT. Protein: CASSWADRGSTGELFF.

The gene calls are TRBV4-1 and TRBJ1-6; unclear D gene. The CDR3 has 18 amino acids. The V gene lost 1 base and the J gene lost 7 bases, with 20 bases spanning the gap. Germline assignment: CDR1 MGHRA and CDR2 YSYEKL. CDR3 sequence: CASSQVGDMAALNSPLHF. CDR3 DNA: TGCGCCAGCAGCCAAGTAGGAGATATGGCGGCATTGAATTCACCCCTCCACTTT.

V is TRBV19 and J is TRBJ1-4; D might be TRBD1 (5 bases). CDR1 and CDR2 from the germline V gene are LNHDA and SQIVND (reference sequence). This CDR3 comprises 15 residues. Trimming left V 6 bases short and J 3 bases short, with 14 bases between. The CDR3 here is CASRTRGRANEKLFF. CDR3 coding DNA: TGTGCCAGTAGGACTAGGGGTAGAGCTAATGAAAAACTGTTTTTT.

V is TRBV19 and J is TRBJ1-1; a possible D gene is TRBD1 (6 bases). The CDR3 runs to 13 residues. Germline lookup yields CDR1 LNHDA and CDR2 SQIVND (reference sequence). Trimming took 7 bases from V and 0 from J, leaving 9 bases between them. The CDR3 nucleotides read TGTGCCAGTAAGGGGGGGATGAACACTGAAGCTTTCTTT. Protein: CASKGGMNTEAFF.

As concerns this clone: At one of its ends the junction is not consistent with the germline gene, which may arise from a read error. The rearrangement joins TRBV30 to TRBJ2-5, with D tentatively TRBD1 (6 bases). This CDR3 contains 12 residues. Germline V CDR1 and CDR2: GTSNPN, SVGIG (reference sequence). The CDR3 nucleotides read TGTGCCTGTAGTGGACAGAGAGAGACCCAGTACTTC. Encoded protein: CACSGQRETQYF.

In DNA form, the CDR3 reads TGTGCCAGCAGCCCTCCCCGGACAGGGGGAATGGGGGAGCAGTTCTTC. Translated: CASSPPRTGGMGEQFF. This chain uses TRBV11-2 with TRBJ2-1; 10 bases fit TRBD1. From germline, CDR1 is SGHAT and CDR2 FQNNGV. The V segment lost 5 bases and the J segment 10 bases; nucleotides outside the gene matches: 14. The CDR3 is made up of 16 amino acids. Full variable domain (rest looked up from reference TRBV11-2 and TRBJ2-1): EAGVAQSPRYKIIEKRQSVAFWCNPISGHATLYWYQQILGQGPKLLIQFQNNGVVDDSQLPKDRFSAERLKGVDSTLKIQPAKLEDSAVYLCASSPPRTGGMGEQFFGPGTRLTVL.

Points on this clone: One end of the junction fails to match germline, which may point to a read error. The chain is built from TRBV11-2 and TRBJ2-5; 10 bases fit TRBD2. This CDR3 has 18 amino acids. Germline V gives CDR1 SGHAT, CDR2 FQNNGV. CDR3 DNA sequence: TGTGCTAGCAGGTCAGGTCGGCTAGCGGGGGCCAAGGGGGAGACCCAGTACTTC. It encodes CASRSGRLAGAKGETQYF.

The chain couples TRBV11-2 to TRBJ2-7; 8 bases are shared with TRBD2. Germline V lookup: CDR1 SGHAT, CDR2 FQNNGV. Germline trimming cut 5 bases from V and 5 bases from J; bases unmatched to any gene: 8. The CDR3 covers 14 residues. Here the CDR3 reads CASSGSGKGNEQYF. The CDR3 nucleotides are TGTGCCAGCAGCGGTAGCGGGAAAGGGAACGAGCAGTACTTC. Filled out from reference TRBV11-2 and TRBJ2-7, the complete variable domain reads EAGVAQSPRYKIIEKRQSVAFWCNPISGHATLYWYQQILGQGPKLLIQFQNNGVVDDSQLPKDRFSAERLKGVDSTLKIQPAKLEDSAVYLCASSGSGKGNEQYFGPGTRLTVT.